These 20 T cell receptor beta chains came from one sample sequenced in a study of blood T cells in healthy people across ages. A second PCR, run for roughly 6 to 11 cycles, used a sample-barcoded 5' primer plus a J-beta primer mix. One entry per CDR3 protein results from TCRdb running MiXCR on the 5' RACE reads. This table holds fewer than 800,000 distinct CDR3 sequences, roughly 21% found once. Sequencing was carried out using blood. These receptors all stem from a man in his 70s in good health.

This chain joins TRBV11-2 and TRBJ1-3; no firm D call. There are 14 residues in the CDR3. V was pared by 3 bases and J by 0 bases, with 6 bases between. CDR1 is SGHAT, CDR2 FQNNGV, per germline. The chain's CDR3 is CASSFGNSGNTIYF. For the CDR3, the DNA is TGTGCCAGCAGCTTTGGGAACTCTGGAAACACCATATATTTT. The full variable domain, rest sourced from reference TRBV11-2 and TRBJ1-3, is EAGVAQSPRYKIIEKRQSVAFWCNPISGHATLYWYQQILGQGPKLLIQFQNNGVVDDSQLPKDRFSAERLKGVDSTLKIQPAKLEDSAVYLCASSFGNSGNTIYFGEGSWLTVV.

The chain carries TRBV7-2 and TRBJ2-5, with D possibly being TRBD1 or TRBD2 (5 bases each). The V end lost 3 bases, the J end lost 11 bases, and 16 bases lay between the germline ends. Germline CDR1 SGHTA, CDR2 FQGNSA. This CDR3 is 13 amino acids long. The chain's CDR3 is CASSFGGNPKQYF. In DNA form, the CDR3 reads TGTGCCAGCAGCTTTGGGGGTAACCCAAAGCAGTACTTC.

The chain uses TRBV12-3 or TRBV12-4 and TRBJ2-2; no firm D call. CDR3 size: 12 residues. Trimming removed 8 bases at V and 9 bases at J, with 13 bases between. CDR3 region: CASGLLSRELFF. The CDR3 bases are TGTGCCAGCGGCCTTTTGTCCCGGGAGCTGTTTTTT.

In DNA form, the CDR3 reads TGTGCCAGCAGCCAAACAGGACAGGGGGGAGGCTACACCTTC. Translation: CASSQTGQGGGYTF. The rearrangement links TRBV3-1 to TRBJ1-2, with 10 positions matching TRBD1. This CDR3 spans 14 amino acids. The germline CDR1 and CDR2 sequences are LGHDT and YNNKEL (reference sequence). V shed 2 bases, J shed 8 bases, and the junction held 5 bases outside the gene matches.

A remark on this clonotype: The germline gene is not matched at one end of the junction; a read error may be the cause. This chain connects TRBV2 to TRBJ2-5, with TRBD2 matching 14 bases. Germline V CDR1 and CDR2: SNHLY, FYNNEI. The CDR3 has 18 residues. The CDR3 protein is CANSGRAPGTSGRKTQYF. CDR3 in DNA: TGTGCCAACAGTGGAAGGGCCCCCGGGACTAGCGGGAGAAAGACCCAGTACTTC.

CDR3 DNA: TGCAGCGTTCGATTCATGAACACTGAAGCTTTCTTT. Its protein is CSVRFMNTEAFF. This chain joins TRBV29-1 and TRBJ1-1; D remains unclear. This CDR3 region has 12 residues. V lost 5 bases, J lost 0 bases, and 7 bases lay in between. Germline CDR1 and CDR2: SQVTM and ANQGSEA.

This clonotype has only a few counts. The genes are TRBV29-1 and TRBJ2-5, with 8 bases aligning to TRBD1. Unmatched junction bases numbered 7, after V lost 2 bases and J lost 5 bases. From germline, CDR1 is SQVTM and CDR2 ANQGSEA. This CDR3 spans 14 amino acids. CDR3 bases: TGCAGCGTTGAAAGTCCAGGGGGCTTTGAGACCCAGTACTTC. Its translation: CSVESPGGFETQYF.

This clonotype has just a few counts. The chain employs TRBV11-1 and TRBJ2-7, with TRBD1 matching 7 bases. V was pared by 2 bases and J by 3 bases, with 10 bases of the junction left unmatched. The length of the CDR3 is 16 residues. Germline lookup yields CDR1 SGHAT and CDR2 FQDESV (reference sequence). The CDR3 loop is CASSLTDRDDLYEQYF. The CDR3 bases are TGTGCCAGCAGCTTAACCGACAGGGATGATCTCTACGAGCAGTACTTC. The full variable domain, in which reference TRBV11-1 and TRBJ2-7 provide the parts outside the CDR3, is EAEVAQSPRYKITEKSQAVAFWCDPISGHATLYWYRQILGQGPELLVQFQDESVVDDSQLPKDRFSAERLKGVDSTLKIQPAELGDSAMYLCASSLTDRDDLYEQYFGPGTRLTVT.

This clonotype was counted at least ten times. The junction and the germline gene differ at one end; a read error may be behind it. The V gene is TRBV5-1, the J gene TRBJ2-7; D is unclear. The CDR3 runs 12 residues. Looked up from germline, CDR1 is SGHRS and CDR2 is YFSETQ. CDR3 in amino acids: CASSLDLYEQYF. DNA for the CDR3: TGTGCCAGCAGCCTCGACCTCTACGAGCAGTACTTC.

The V call is TRBV10-3, the J call TRBJ2-7; no reliable D call. V shed 1 base and J shed 0 bases, with 1 base lying between them. This CDR3 has 12 residues. Per the germline V gene, CDR1 is ENHRY and CDR2 is SYGVKD. The CDR3 nucleotides are TGTGCCATCAGTGAGTTCTCCTACGAGCAGTACTTC. It is translated as CAISEFSYEQYF.

The V gene is TRBV5-1, the J gene TRBJ2-1; TRBD1 agrees at 11 bases. The CDR3 spans 16 residues. V lost 0 bases, J lost 11 bases, and 10 bases stayed unmatched. Germline assignment: CDR1 SGHRS and CDR2 YFSETQ. The CDR3 is CASSLAGDRGGDKQFF. DNA of the CDR3: TGCGCCAGCAGCTTGGCCGGGGACAGGGGGGGGGATAAGCAGTTCTTC.

This clonotype was seen only a few times. V and J are TRBV4-1 and TRBJ2-2; tentatively, D is TRBD1 (6 bases). Germline CDR1 is MGHRA and CDR2 is YSYEKL. The CDR3 totals 17 residues. V was pared by 0 bases and J by 5 bases, with 16 bases between. CDR3 DNA sequence: TGCGCCAGCAGCCAAGATTTTGGCAGCCAGGGGACCGGGGAGCTGTTTTTT. It codes for CASSQDFGSQGTGELFF.

The V and J genes are TRBV6-1 and TRBJ1-4; D gene unclear. The V gene lost 0 bases and the J gene lost 5 bases, with 13 bases spanning the gap. The CDR3 runs 16 residues. Germline V gene data show CDR1 as MNHNS and CDR2 as SASEGT. CDR3 in DNA: TGTGCCAGCAGTGAAGCAACGCAGGCGATAAATGAAAAACTGTTTTTT. This translates into CASSEATQAINEKLFF.

This clonotype appeared a few times. The rearrangement links TRBV4-1 to TRBJ1-5; TRBD1 matches at 12 bases. Trimming at V came to 3 bases and at J to 6 bases, leaving 6 bases not matched to a gene. The CDR3 totals 16 residues. Germline V gene data show CDR1 as MGHRA and CDR2 as YSYEKL. DNA for the CDR3: TGCGCCAGCAGCCATTCGGGACAGGGGGCAAGTCAGCCCCAGCATTTT. Residues: CASSHSGQGASQPQHF.

The V call is TRBV20-1, the J call TRBJ2-1, with D hard to call. The CDR3 has 11 residues. Deletions cut 8 bases from V and 1 base from J, with 6 bases between. Per the germline V gene, CDR1 is DFQATT and CDR2 is SNEGSKA (reference sequence). CDR3 amino acids: CSPLSYNEQFF. CDR3 DNA sequence: TGCAGTCCCCTTTCCTACAATGAGCAGTTCTTC.

The rearrangement uses TRBV9 and TRBJ2-7, with D uncertain. Germline V gene lookup returns CDR1 SGDLS and CDR2 YYNGEE. V shed 0 bases and J shed 3 bases, with 10 bases lying between them. CDR3 length: 14 residues. The chain's CDR3 is CASSVGVRYYEQYF. The CDR3 DNA follows: TGTGCCAGCAGCGTAGGTGTCAGGTACTACGAGCAGTACTTC. The full variable domain, in which reference TRBV9 and TRBJ2-7 provide the parts outside the CDR3, is DSGVTQTPKHLITATGQRVTLRCSPRSGDLSVYWYQQSLDQGLQFLIQYYNGEERAKGNILERFSAQQFPDLHSELNLSSLELGDSALYFCASSVGVRYYEQYFGPGTRLTVT.

The chain uses TRBV5-1 and TRBJ2-1; 9 positions agree with TRBD1. The length of the CDR3 is 14 residues. J lost 8 bases, V lost 3 bases, and 6 bases had no gene match. In germline, CDR1 is SGHRS, CDR2 YFSETQ. The CDR3 bases are TGCGCCAGCAGCTCCGGGGACAGGGCTTATGAGCAGTTCTTC. This codes for CASSSGDRAYEQFF.

The table lists this clonotype with a few counts. This sequence joins TRBV21-1 and TRBJ1-2. TRBV21-1 is a pseudogene. The CDR3 is 12 amino acids. The chain's CDR3 is CASSKHFYGYTF. DNA of the CDR3: TGTGCCAGCAGCAAGCACTTTTATGGCTACACCTTC.

The chain employs TRBV12-5 and TRBJ2-4; D call uncertain. The CDR3 sequence is 15 residues long. Trimming removed 1 base from V and 1 base from J, with 8 bases in between. CDR1 and CDR2 from the germline V gene are LGHNT and FRNRAP. CDR3 DNA sequence: TGTGCTAGTGGTTTGGATTGGGTGGCCAAAAACATTCAGTACTTC. This translates into CASGLDWVAKNIQYF.

V gene TRBV20-1 combines with J gene TRBJ2-5; the match to TRBD2 covers 8 bases. The J call is doubtful: the DNA matches TRBJ2-1 better. There are 14 residues in the CDR3. Germline CDR1 reads DFQATT; CDR2 reads SNEGSKA (reference sequence). The CDR3, as DNA: TGCAGTGCTAGAGTCAGGACTAGCTTAAATGAGCAGTTCTTC. Encoded protein: CSARVRTSLNEQFF.